The 13 T cell receptor beta chains listed next were all sequenced from one sample in a study of CD8 T cells in Susac syndrome. Reverse transcription of roughly 0.45 to 1 ug RNA used random hexamers. TCRdb re-called the immunoSEQ multiplex PCR reads with MiXCR, one entry per CDR3 protein. This sample has about 250,000 distinct CDR3 sequences; roughly 93% occur once, and the top ten carry 0.055% to 0.075%. Material for sequencing was CD4+ T cells from PBMCs. All receptors derive from a human donor with multiple sclerosis.

V and J are TRBV12-3 or TRBV12-4 and TRBJ2-5, with D possibly matching TRBD2 (6 bases). Trimming stripped 5 bases from V and 4 bases from J, with 17 bases between. CDR3 length equals 15 residues. CDR3 nucleotides: TGTGCCAGCAGTCCCCGGGGAGGCGCTCCAGAGACCCAGTACTTC. It encodes CASSPRGGAPETQYF.

This clonotype was counted a few times. The chain couples TRBV3-1 to TRBJ1-2; D gene unclear. Germline V lookup: CDR1 LGHDT, CDR2 YNNKEL (reference sequence). V was pared by 3 bases and J by 8 bases, with 10 bases between. The CDR3 has 12 residues. CDR3 amino acids: CASSQGGLGYTF. The CDR3 nucleotides are TGTGCCAGCAGCCAGGGCGGCCTGGGCTACACCTTC.

This CDR3 reads CASSEIGTEAFF. DNA of the CDR3: TGTGCCAGCAGTGAAATTGGCACTGAAGCTTTCTTT. The gene calls are TRBV2 and TRBJ1-1; D unclear. Germline CDR1 SNHLY, CDR2 FYNNEI. The CDR3 extends over 12 amino acids. V was shortened by 2 bases and J by 4 bases, with 5 bases between the two germline ends. Full variable domain (missing parts from reference TRBV2 and TRBJ1-1): EPEVTQTPSHQVTQMGQEVILRCVPISNHLYFYWYRQILGQKVEFLVSFYNNEISEKSEIFDDQFSVERPDGSNFTLKIRSTKLEDSAMYFCASSEIGTEAFFGQGTRLTVV.

This chain connects TRBV29-1 to TRBJ2-1; TRBD1 is a possible D gene (6 bases). The CDR3 runs to 12 residues. Germline values: CDR1 SQVTM, CDR2 ANQGSEA. The germline V and J ends were trimmed by 0 bases and 8 bases, with 8 bases remaining between them. Here the CDR3 reads CSVEDTGYEQFF. Written as DNA, the CDR3 is TGCAGCGTTGAAGATACAGGGTATGAGCAGTTCTTC.

The chain couples TRBV7-8 to TRBJ2-7; D gene uncertain. The CDR3 spans 16 residues. The germline V gene encodes CDR1 SGHVS and CDR2 FQNEAQ. The germline V and J ends were trimmed by 6 bases and 3 bases, with 21 bases remaining between them. The CDR3 protein is CASRMGMVGLSYEQYF. CDR3 bases: TGTGCCAGCAGAATGGGTATGGTAGGCCTAAGCTACGAGCAGTACTTC.

The J gene is TRBJ2-3, the V gene TRBV5-1; 8 positions agree with TRBD1. CDR1 is SGHRS and CDR2 is YFSETQ in the germline V gene. V lost 0 bases to trimming and J lost 1 base; unmatched junction nucleotides: 7. The CDR3 consists of 17 residues. The CDR3 reads CASSLATGGRRTDTQYF. The CDR3, as DNA: TGCGCCAGCAGCTTGGCAACAGGGGGTCGTCGCACAGATACGCAGTATTTT. Variable domain in full (rest from reference TRBV5-1 and TRBJ2-3): KAGVTQTPRYLIKTRGQQVTLSCSPISGHRSVSWYQQTPGQGLQFLFEYFSETQRNKGNFPGRFSGRQFSNSRSEMNVSTLELGDSALYLCASSLATGGRRTDTQYFGPGTRLTVL.

The CDR3 here is CASSWSGSGGTAGDTQYF. Written as DNA, the CDR3 is TGTGCCAGCAGCTGGTCAGGTAGCGGGGGCACTGCGGGGGATACGCAGTATTTT. The chain has TRBV3-1 and TRBJ2-3; 9 bases map to TRBD2. CDR1 and CDR2 (germline): LGHDT, YNNKEL (reference sequence). J lost 6 bases, V lost 5 bases, and 18 bases had no gene match. The CDR3 loop spans 18 amino acids.

The chain has TRBV5-1 and TRBJ2-7; D is undetermined. CDR1 and CDR2 from the germline V gene are SGHRS and YFSETQ. The CDR3 covers 14 residues. The ends were cut back, 4 bases at V and 0 bases at J, with 11 bases in the middle. The CDR3, as DNA: TGCGCCAGCAGCAAGGGTGTCACCTCCTACGAGCAGTACGTC. It is translated as CASSKGVTSYEQYV.

This chain links TRBV12-3 or TRBV12-4 with TRBJ2-4; a weak D match, TRBD2 (6 bases). This CDR3 has 18 amino acids. The V and J ends lost 5 bases and 8 bases respectively, with 28 bases between them. CDR3: CASSPLSLLGGMGHIQYF. CDR3 nucleotides: TGTGCCAGCAGTCCACTATCCCTTTTGGGGGGTATGGGGCACATTCAGTACTTC.

In its sample, this clonotype was seen a few times. The rearrangement uses TRBV3-1 and TRBJ1-5, with a possible D match to TRBD1 (5 bases). This CDR3 region has 13 residues. Germline assignment: CDR1 LGHDT and CDR2 YNNKEL (reference sequence). Trimming removed 6 bases from V and 3 bases from J, with 9 bases in between. The CDR3 nucleotides are TGTGCCAGCAGTCGGGACCTCAATCAGCCCCAGCATTTT. It is translated as CASSRDLNQPQHF.

The chain carries TRBV20-1 and TRBJ1-5; 9 nucleotides align to TRBD1. Germline trimming cut 3 bases from V and 2 bases from J; bases unmatched to any gene: 5. Germline lookup yields CDR1 DFQATT and CDR2 SNEGSKA (reference sequence). The CDR3 runs to 15 residues. CDR3 DNA sequence: TGCAGTGCTAGGGCACGGACAGGGGGCAATCAGCCCCAGCATTTT. Protein: CSARARTGGNQPQHF.

This sequence joins TRBV24-1 and TRBJ2-5; D tentatively fits TRBD1 or TRBD2 (5 bases each). With 4 bases removed from V and 2 bases from J, the gap between germline ends came to 22 bases. This CDR3 spans 18 amino acids. The germline gives CDR1 KGHDR, CDR2 SFDVKD. Written as DNA, the CDR3 is TGTGCCACCAGTGACGCGTTGTGGTCGGGACGGACACAAGAGACCCAGTACTTC. It encodes CATSDALWSGRTQETQYF.

In its sample, this clonotype was seen once. This chain links TRBV6-1 with TRBJ2-7; 11 bases are a match to TRBD1. Germline CDR1 and CDR2: MNHNS and SASEGT. The CDR3 runs to 16 residues. Trimming took 6 bases from V and 6 from J; bases not matched to a gene: 13. CDR3 coding DNA: TGTGCCAGCAGACATACCCGGGGGACAGGGGGTGGCGAGCAGTACTTC. This encodes CASRHTRGTGGGEQYF.